This TCR beta chain was identified in a study of identical twins (dated by TCRdb to 2016 to 2018). Regarding the study in general: To test whether fetal clonotypes persist, this study deep-sequenced TCR alpha and beta repertoires from monozygotic twins, from unrelated adults of various ages, and from cord blood. Replicate twin experiments were performed at different times using different library preparation protocols to rule out contamination.

This clonotype was counted ten times or more. Its target antigen remains unknown. Per-nucleotide qualities are absent, and no much larger clonotype sits a single base away. Only healthy Caucasian donors were included. Three pairs of female monozygotic twins, all aged roughly 18 to 29 years, made up the twin cohort. Positive isolation kits from Invitrogen were used to isolate the CD4+ and CD8+ T cell populations. Findings and caveats that apply to the study as a whole: Zero-insertion analyses could be partly confounded by invariant T cells such as MAIT and iNKT, though diverse VJ usage argued against such confounding for most clonotypes. Because the same donors could not be followed over many years, the conclusions relied on cross-sectional statistical analysis. Out-of-frame TCR alpha sharing in monozygotic twins was systematically underestimated by recombination models, whereas sharing between unrelated individuals was in agreement with the recombination models. The excess sharing between twins in beta out-of-frame sequences was weaker because fewer shared sequences reduced the signal-to-noise ratio. Abundant cord blood beta clonotypes had fewer insertions, young adult naive repertoires showed a similar but weaker trend, and memory repertoires showed no such trend. Compared with coincidental sharing between unrelated individuals, an excess of low generation-probability sequences was observed among out-of-frame TCR alpha sequences shared between twins.

The library was built by means of 5' RACE. Sequenced using an Illumina HiSeq 2000. A universal primer binding site was added through template switching, and the final cDNA carried a unique molecular identifier so that TCR cDNA molecules could be counted accurately. First-strand cDNA for TCR alpha and beta chains was synthesized from specific primers in the conserved constant-segment region. To control for contamination, each cDNA library was double barcoded with a SMART-Mk sample barcode plus Illumina barcodes. TruSeq adapter sequences along with Illumina sample barcodes were introduced in two successive PCR steps. TCR alpha and beta cDNA libraries were sequenced on the Illumina HiSeq platform with custom primers. The paper's processing steps were these. Raw reads were processed with MiGEC to extract unique molecular identifiers, and MiXCR was used to determine CDR3 positions. For each individual, recombination models were inferred using an EM algorithm with the repgenHMM and IGoR tools. The analysis of shared clonotypes was done with the tcR package in R, with sharing normalized by the product of cloneset sizes. Out-of-frame nonproductive sequences were analyzed to study raw recombination free of thymic and clonal selection effects. Starting from the raw public reads, TCRdb applied fastp trimming at Q25, assembled clones with MiXCR and retained in-frame beta chains. Rows matching on CDR3 protein sequence are summarized as one entry with the most common DNA and genes. The V and J calls and clone size are TCRdb's, not the authors'. The sample table shows under 250,000 distinct CDR3 sequences, and around 7.6% are seen once. Jointly, the top ten make up around 5.4% of the sample.

The CDR3 measures 15 amino acids from cysteine to phenylalanine. Just CDR3 DNA is preserved here, 45 bases in frame from base 1. Trimming costs V 4 bases and J 1 base, and their ends lie 13 bases apart. These data were also reused for a study on yellow fever vaccine responses in identical twins. The second study, in turn, reports: According to the authors, in identical twins the way T cells responded to vaccination appeared partly convergent and partly personalized. In the study, vaccine-responding T cell clones were precisely tracked in identical twins.

Recombination linked TRBV12-3 or TRBV12-4 to TRBJ1-1; the D gene cannot be named for sure. This TCR came from a woman aged 18 to 35 in good health. The sample comprised CD8+ T cells sorted from blood. The sequenced DNA: TGTGCCAGCAGTTGGACCGGATCTGGGAACACTGAAGCTTTCTTT. This translates into CASSWTGSGNTEAFF.